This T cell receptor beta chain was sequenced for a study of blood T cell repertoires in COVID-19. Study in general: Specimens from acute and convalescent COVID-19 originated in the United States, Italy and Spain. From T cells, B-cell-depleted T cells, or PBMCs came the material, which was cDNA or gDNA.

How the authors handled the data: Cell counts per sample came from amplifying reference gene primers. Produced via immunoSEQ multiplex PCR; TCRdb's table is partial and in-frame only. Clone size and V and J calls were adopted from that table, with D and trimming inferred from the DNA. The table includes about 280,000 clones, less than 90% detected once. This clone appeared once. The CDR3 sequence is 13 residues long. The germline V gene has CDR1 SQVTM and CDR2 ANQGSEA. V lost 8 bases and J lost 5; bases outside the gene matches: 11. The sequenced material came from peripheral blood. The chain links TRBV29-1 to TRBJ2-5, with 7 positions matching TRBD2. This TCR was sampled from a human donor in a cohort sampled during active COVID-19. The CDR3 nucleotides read TGCAGCAGTGCCCAGCTCGGGGGGGAGACCCAGTACTTC. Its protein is CSSAQLGGETQYF.